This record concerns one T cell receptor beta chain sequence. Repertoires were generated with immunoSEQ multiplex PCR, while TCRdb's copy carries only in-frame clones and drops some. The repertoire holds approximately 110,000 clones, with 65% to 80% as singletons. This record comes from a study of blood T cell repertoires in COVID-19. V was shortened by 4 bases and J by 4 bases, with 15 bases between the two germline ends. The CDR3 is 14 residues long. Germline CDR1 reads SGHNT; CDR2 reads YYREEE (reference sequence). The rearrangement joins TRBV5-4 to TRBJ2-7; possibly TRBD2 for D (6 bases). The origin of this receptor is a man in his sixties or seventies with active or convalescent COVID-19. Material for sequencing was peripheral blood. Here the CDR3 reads CASSLRGIPYEQYF. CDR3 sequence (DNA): TGTGCCAGCAGCCTACGGGGGATTCCTTACGAGCAGTACTTC.